Below, 24 T cell receptor beta chains from the same sample are listed, as sequenced in a study of cytomegalovirus exposure and HLA in healthy donors. 13 Jbeta primers and 60 Vbeta primers were used for the PCR. The table came from immunoSEQ multiplex PCR; TCRdb's copy has only in-frame clones and leaves some out. This table has approximately 180,000 clones, 80% appearing once. The sequencing sample was made of PBMCs. Receptor source: a young man in good health and CMV-seropositive.

A note on this clone: One end of the junction fails to match germline, which may point to a read error. J is TRBJ2-5 and V is TRBV7-9; 8 bases map to TRBD1. The V gene's germline CDR1 is SEHNR and CDR2 FQNEAQ (reference sequence). The CDR3 totals 18 residues. CDR3 sequence: CSSSLAVGQAPKSETQYF. The CDR3 bases are TGTTCCAGCAGCTTAGCGGTGGGACAGGCCCCGAAGTCAGAGACCCAGTACTTC.

The rearrangement uses TRBV5-6 and TRBJ1-5; D perhaps matches TRBD1 (5 bases). The CDR3 consists of 16 residues. Trimming took 2 bases from V and 3 from J, leaving 15 bases between them. CDR1 and CDR2 from the germline V gene are SGHDT and YYEEEE. The CDR3 bases are TGTGCCAGCAGCTTTATGGGGGAGGATTTCAATCAGCCCCAGCATTTT. Its translation: CASSFMGEDFNQPQHF.

This chain connects TRBV19 to TRBJ2-2, with a tentative D call TRBD1 (5 bases). V lost 2 bases and J 5 bases, leaving 9 bases between the germline ends. The CDR3 covers 14 residues. The germline CDR1 and CDR2 sequences are LNHDA and SQIVND (reference sequence). The CDR3 spells CASSIIPGTGELFF. The CDR3 coding sequence is TGTGCCAGTAGTATAATCCCAGGGACCGGGGAGCTGTTTTTT.

The chain has TRBV14 and TRBJ2-5; 11 positions agree with TRBD2. Looked up from germline, CDR1 is SGHDN and CDR2 is FVKESK. The CDR3 has 16 residues. V was clipped by 3 bases and J by 1 base; unmatched bases: 4. The CDR3 nucleotides read TGTGCCAGCAGCCACCGGCTAGCGGGGGGCCAAGAGACCCAGTACTTC. It specifies CASSHRLAGGQETQYF.

V and J are TRBV27 and TRBJ2-7; the D gene is possibly TRBD1 (6 bases). Trimming removed 3 bases at V and 0 bases at J, with 12 bases between. Germline assignment: CDR1 MNHEY and CDR2 SMNVEV (reference sequence). CDR3 length: 15 amino acids. CDR3 loop: CASSFYRETSYEQYF. CDR3 sequence (DNA): TGTGCCAGCAGTTTTTACAGGGAGACCTCCTACGAGCAGTACTTC.

The V and J genes are TRBV13 and TRBJ2-7; D remains ambiguous. The germline CDR1 and CDR2 sequences are PRHDT and FYEKMQ (reference sequence). This CDR3 comprises 13 residues. Trimming cost V 3 bases and J 2 bases, with 8 bases left between them. DNA of the CDR3: TGTGCCAGCAGCTTGGGCAGCACCTACGAGCAGTACTTC. It translates to CASSLGSTYEQYF.

This clone was counted a single time. This CDR3 is CASSLSTSGIHEQFF. The DNA for the CDR3 is TGTGCCAGCAGTTTATCTACTAGCGGGATCCATGAGCAGTTCTTC. The rearrangement uses TRBV27 and TRBJ2-1, with TRBD2 identical over 10 bases. Germline V gene data show CDR1 as MNHEY and CDR2 as SMNVEV (reference sequence). The junction had 4 bases not matched to a gene; V was cut back by 0 bases and J by 8 bases. The CDR3 is made up of 15 amino acids.

V is TRBV7-9 and J is TRBJ2-2; maybe TRBD1 (6 bases). The ends were cut back, 3 bases at V and 3 bases at J, with 17 bases in the middle. CDR3 size: 17 residues. In germline, CDR1 is SEHNR, CDR2 FQNEAQ (reference sequence). The CDR3 region is CASSLDSRRYDTGELFF. DNA for the CDR3: TGTGCCAGCAGCTTGGACAGTAGGAGATATGACACCGGGGAGCTGTTTTTT.

The rearrangement uses TRBV27 and TRBJ2-1; 8 bases agree with TRBD2. There are 16 residues in the CDR3. The germline V gene has CDR1 MNHEY and CDR2 SMNVEV (reference sequence). V shed 3 bases and J 7 bases; nucleotides not matched to a gene: 11. CDR3 sequence reads: CASSFYSGSSINEQFF. The CDR3 DNA follows: TGTGCCAGCAGTTTTTACAGCGGGAGTAGTATAAATGAGCAGTTCTTC.

This rearrangement joins TRBV5-1 to TRBJ2-1; no reliable D call. V shed 4 bases and J shed 4 bases, with 9 bases lying between them. The CDR3 sequence is 13 residues long. Germline V gives CDR1 SGHRS, CDR2 YFSETQ. CDR3 nucleotide sequence: TGCGCCAGCAGCCCCACAGATTACAATGAGCAGTTCTTC. Amino acid sequence: CASSPTDYNEQFF.

The gene calls are TRBV19 and TRBJ2-1; 9 nucleotides agree with TRBD2. Germline assignment: CDR1 LNHDA and CDR2 SQIVND (reference sequence). The CDR3 has 14 amino acids. Trimming took 7 bases from V and 7 from J; bases not matched to a gene: 8. CDR3 nucleotide sequence: TGTGCCAGTAATGCGGGAGGGCCGGGGAATGAGCAGTTCTTC. This translates into CASNAGGPGNEQFF.

This chain links TRBV7-2 with TRBJ1-2; no firm D call. CDR1 and CDR2 (germline): SGHTA, FQGNSA. Trimming removed 3 bases at V and 4 bases at J, with 6 bases between. The CDR3 is 12 amino acids. The CDR3 DNA is TGTGCCAGCAGCTTGGGCCTCTATGGCTACACCTTC. This sequence encodes CASSLGLYGYTF.

CDR3 residues: CASSPGGDRGLYYGYTF. The DNA of the CDR3 is TGTGCCAGCAGCCCCGGAGGGGACAGGGGTTTGTACTATGGCTACACCTTC. The chain employs TRBV27 and TRBJ1-2, with 10 bases lining up with TRBD1. Germline V gene sequence: CDR1 MNHEY, CDR2 SMNVEV (reference sequence). The V segment lost 6 bases and the J segment 3 bases; nucleotides outside the gene matches: 13. The CDR3 loop spans 17 amino acids.

This chain uses TRBV7-2 with TRBJ1-2, with D unresolved. The germline V and J ends were trimmed by 6 bases and 8 bases, with 16 bases remaining between them. The germline V gene has CDR1 SGHTA and CDR2 FQGNSA. The length of the CDR3 is 13 residues. The CDR3 sequence is CASSFETGRGYTF. The CDR3 coding sequence is TGTGCCAGCAGTTTTGAGACGGGTCGAGGCTACACCTTC.

The J gene is TRBJ2-7, the V gene TRBV19, with D uncertain. V dropped 7 bases and J dropped 1 base, with 14 bases sitting between them. The CDR3 covers 14 residues. From germline, CDR1 is LNHDA and CDR2 SQIVND (reference sequence). CDR3 amino acids: CASTPLNWSYEQYF. DNA for the CDR3: TGTGCCAGTACCCCACTTAATTGGTCCTACGAGCAGTACTTC.

V is TRBV7-2 and J is TRBJ2-3; the match to TRBD1 covers 10 bases. This CDR3 region has 15 residues. The V gene's germline CDR1 is SGHTA and CDR2 FQGNSA. Trimming at V came to 5 bases and at J to 3 bases, leaving 5 bases not matched to a gene. CDR3 sequence: CASSTRQGATDTQYF. The CDR3 bases are TGTGCCAGCAGCACTCGACAGGGGGCGACAGATACGCAGTATTTT.

V and J are TRBV4-1 and TRBJ2-2; D might be TRBD1 (6 bases). Germline CDR1 MGHRA, CDR2 YSYEKL. This CDR3 is built from 15 residues. Trimming cost V 3 bases and J 9 bases, with 17 bases left between them. DNA of the CDR3: TGCGCCAGCAGCCAGAGAGGGACAACGGCCCGGGAGCTGTTTTTT. This sequence encodes CASSQRGTTARELFF.

The sample holds one count of this clone. The CDR3, as DNA: TGTGCCAGTACCGACCGGGGGGCCCAAACCAGAAACTATGGCTACACCTTC. This gives the protein CASTDRGAQTRNYGYTF. V gene TRBV19 combines with J gene TRBJ1-2; a possible D gene is TRBD1 (6 bases). CDR1 is LNHDA, CDR2 SQIVND, per germline (reference sequence). The CDR3 is 17 residues long. V lost 7 bases to trimming and J lost 2 bases, with 23 bases between them. The variable domain in full, completed from reference TRBV19 and TRBJ1-2, reads DGGITQSPKYLFRKEGQNVTLSCEQNLNHDAMYWYRQDPGQGLRLIYYSQIVNDFQKGDIAEGYSVSREKKESFPLTVTSAQKNPTAFYLCASTDRGAQTRNYGYTFGSGTRLTVV.

On this clone itself: One junction end does not reproduce the germline sequence, and a read error may be involved. This chain connects TRBV6-6 to TRBJ2-7; perhaps TRBD1 as D (5 bases). CDR1 is MNHNY and CDR2 is SVGAGI in the germline V gene (reference sequence). The CDR3 length is 12 residues. CDR3 nucleotides: TGTGCCAGCAGCTACGAACAGGAAAAACTCTGCTTC. As protein: CASSYEQEKLCF.

The chain employs TRBV11-2 and TRBJ2-1; TRBD1 agrees at 9 bases. The CDR3 runs to 16 residues. Unmatched junction bases numbered 8, after V lost 4 bases and J lost 4 bases. CDR1 is SGHAT, CDR2 FQNNGV, per germline. The CDR3 DNA is TGTGCCAGCAGCTCGATAATGGGACAGGGATACAATGAGCAGTTCTTC. Translation: CASSSIMGQGYNEQFF.

This clone was counted a single time. The V gene is TRBV5-8, the J gene TRBJ2-7; 7 nucleotides align to TRBD2. Per the germline V gene, CDR1 is SGHTS and CDR2 is YDEGEE. The ends lost 0 bases at V and 0 bases at J; junction bases unmatched: 3. This CDR3 region has 15 residues. The chain's CDR3 is CASSLGLAASYEQYF. CDR3 in DNA: TGTGCCAGCAGCTTGGGGCTAGCGGCCTCCTACGAGCAGTACTTC.

This clone was observed a few times. J is TRBJ1-6 and V is TRBV5-5; D is possibly TRBD1 (5 bases). The CDR3 spans 14 residues. Germline V gene lookup returns CDR1 SGHKS and CDR2 YYEKEE (reference sequence). Trimming left V 2 bases short and J 8 bases short, with 11 bases between. CDR3 loop: CASSLSDSHSPLHF. The DNA of the CDR3 is TGTGCCAGCAGCTTATCCGACAGCCATTCACCCCTCCACTTT. The full variable domain, completed using reference TRBV5-5 and TRBJ1-6, is DAGVTQSPTHLIKTRGQQVTLRCSPISGHKSVSWYQQVLGQGPQFIFQYYEKEERGRGNFPDRFSARQFPNYSSELNVNALLLGDSALYLCASSLSDSHSPLHFGNGTRLTVT.

The chain links TRBV4-1 to TRBJ1-5; 7 bases line up with TRBD1. Germline values: CDR1 MGHRA, CDR2 YSYEKL. The CDR3 extends over 15 amino acids. The J segment lost 4 bases and the V segment lost 6 bases, leaving 9 bases of the junction unmatched. CDR3 DNA: TGCGCCAGCAGGAATGATAGGGGGCGTAATCAGCCCCAGCATTTT. Protein: CASRNDRGRNQPQHF.

V is TRBV4-3 and J is TRBJ2-1; 16 bases map to TRBD2. Germline V gene data show CDR1 as LGHNA and CDR2 as YSLEER. CDR3 length: 15 amino acids. V gave up 4 bases and J gave up 9 bases; unmatched junction bases: 3. CDR3 nucleotides: TGCGCCAGCAGCCTGGGACTAGCGGGGGGGGTTGAGCAGTTCTTC. This encodes CASSLGLAGGVEQFF.